The source of this T cell receptor beta chain is a study of siplizumab effects on memory and regulatory T cells. Study conclusions and caveats: Treatment with siplizumab left mappable alloreactive CD4+ clones averaging roughly 70% Treg-derived, compared with over 25% in controls. A minor fraction of alloreactive clones, and no more, mapped to unstimulated subsets. Many proliferating CD4+ or CD8+ clones remained unclassified. Roughly 75-95% of them could not be assigned either a naive or a memory phenotype.

Sequencing was performed with immunoSEQ multiplex PCR; in TCRdb, only in-frame clones are kept and a portion is missing. Found here are over 85,000 clones, roughly 96% of them singletons; the top ten hold roughly 0.031%. Regarding this clone: Antigen unknown.

Germline lookup yields CDR1 MDHEN and CDR2 SYDVKM. Deletions cut 3 bases from V and 4 bases from J, with 18 bases between. The CDR3 loop spans 16 amino acids. Sequencing was done on a sample of naive CD4+ T cells sorted from blood. This sequence originates from a human donor in good health. The genes are TRBV28 and TRBJ1-1; maybe TRBD1 (6 bases). This chain's CDR3 is CASSLSSFTGATEAFF. DNA for the CDR3: TGTGCCAGCAGTTTGTCCAGCTTCACGGGGGCCACTGAAGCTTTCTTT.